The 2 T cell receptor beta chains below all came from one sample that was sequenced in a study of blood T cell repertoires in COVID-19. TCRdb's table, derived via immunoSEQ multiplex PCR, lists solely in-frame clones and lacks some. This table has 100,000 to 150,000 clones, approximately 90% appearing once. What was sequenced was peripheral blood. Source of these receptors: a man aged 45 to 65 with COVID-19, enrolled during active disease.

This sequence joins TRBV9 and TRBJ2-6; a weak D match, TRBD1 (5 bases). Germline assignment: CDR1 SGDLS and CDR2 YYNGEE. The CDR3 extends over 18 amino acids. V was shortened by 0 bases and J by 1 base, with 14 bases between the two germline ends. CDR3 residues: CASSVDRYSGSGANVLTF. The CDR3 DNA reads TGTGCCAGCAGCGTAGACCGATATTCAGGGTCTGGGGCCAACGTCCTGACTTTC. Full variable domain (remainder filled in from reference TRBV9 and TRBJ2-6): DSGVTQTPKHLITATGQRVTLRCSPRSGDLSVYWYQQSLDQGLQFLIQYYNGEERAKGNILERFSAQQFPDLHSELNLSSLELGDSALYFCASSVDRYSGSGANVLTFGAGSRLTVL.

The chain recombines TRBV5-1 with TRBJ2-2; D is possibly TRBD2 (6 bases). This CDR3 is built from 15 residues. Trimming took off 2 bases at V and 6 bases at J, with 14 bases between the two ends. Germline CDR1 and CDR2: SGHRS and YFSETQ. The CDR3 reads CASSFGREESGELFF. In DNA form, the CDR3 reads TGCGCCAGCAGCTTTGGCAGGGAGGAGTCCGGGGAGCTGTTTTTT.